This is a list of T cell receptor beta chains from one sample in a study of blood T cell repertoires in COVID-19. The assay was immunoSEQ multiplex PCR, and TCRdb's table has in-frame clones only and misses some. The sample has 130,000 to 150,000 clones, 75% to 90% seen once; the top ten hold 37%. The sequenced sample was peripheral blood. All receptors derive from a middle-aged man who had recovered from COVID-19. Both conserved end residues are part of each CDR3. The D gene is left open where the match is weak. Expanded clones are given a class, and other clones once, few, many or no size at all.

clone size: -; V gene: TRBV9; J gene: TRBJ1-1; D gene: -; CDR3 protein: CASSVDLNTEAFF; CDR3 DNA: TGTGCCAGCAGCGTAGACTTAAACACTGAAGCTTTCTTT
clone size: few; V gene: TRBV11-3; J gene: TRBJ2-1; D gene: TRBD1; CDR3 protein: CASSPLTGLNEQFF; CDR3 DNA: TGTGCCAGCAGCCCGTTGACAGGGCTCAATGAGCAGTTCTTC
clone size: -; V gene: TRBV7-8; J gene: TRBJ2-4; D gene: TRBD2; CDR3 protein: CASSSGGAKNIQYF; CDR3 DNA: TGTGCCAGCAGTTCGGGGGGGGCCAAAAACATTCAGTACTTC
clone size: -; V gene: TRBV5-1; J gene: TRBJ2-5; D gene: TRBD2; CDR3 protein: CASSLVAGGAMETQYF; CDR3 DNA: TGCGCCAGCAGCTTGGTAGCCGGGGGGGCTATGGAGACCCAGTACTTC
clone size: -; V gene: TRBV7-9; J gene: TRBJ2-2; D gene: -; CDR3 protein: CASSLAYGGTGELFF; CDR3 DNA: TGTGCCAGCAGCTTAGCATACGGGGGCACCGGGGAGCTGTTTTTT
clone size: -; V gene: TRBV10-3; J gene: TRBJ2-1; D gene: TRBD1; CDR3 protein: CAISPGQGANNEQFF; CDR3 DNA: TGTGCCATCAGCCCGGGACAGGGAGCGAACAATGAGCAGTTCTTC
clone size: once; V gene: TRBV19; J gene: TRBJ1-1; D gene: TRBD1; CDR3 protein: CASSARDRGVEAFF; CDR3 DNA: TGTGCCAGTAGTGCCCGGGACAGGGGCGTTGAAGCTTTCTTT
clone size: -; V gene: TRBV6-5; J gene: TRBJ1-1; D gene: -; CDR3 protein: CASSYRSGAVNTEAFF; CDR3 DNA: TGTGCCAGCAGTTACAGATCAGGGGCAGTAAACACTGAAGCTTTCTTT
clone size: -; V gene: TRBV12-5; J gene: TRBJ1-5; D gene: -; CDR3 protein: CASGLYGGSQPQHF; CDR3 DNA: TGTGCTAGTGGTTTGTACGGCGGATCGCAGCCCCAGCATTTT
clone size: -; V gene: TRBV6-2/TRBV6-3; J gene: TRBJ1-2; D gene: -; CDR3 protein: CASSRTENYGYTF; CDR3 DNA: TGTGCCAGCAGCCGTACAGAGAACTATGGCTACACCTTC
clone size: -; V gene: TRBV18; J gene: TRBJ2-2; D gene: -; CDR3 protein: CASSPIRGASNTGELFF; CDR3 DNA: TGTGCCAGCTCACCTATCCGGGGGGCGTCGAACACCGGGGAGCTGTTTTTT
clone size: -; V gene: TRBV18; J gene: TRBJ1-2; D gene: -; CDR3 protein: CASSPPGEGYGYTF; CDR3 DNA: TGTGCCAGCTCACCACCAGGGGAAGGCTATGGCTACACCTTC
clone size: -; V gene: TRBV3-1/TRBV3-2; J gene: TRBJ1-1; D gene: -; CDR3 protein: CASSQSENMNTEAFF; CDR3 DNA: TGTGCCAGCAGCCAATCCGAAAACATGAACACTGAAGCTTTCTTT
clone size: once; V gene: TRBV14; J gene: TRBJ1-2; D gene: -; CDR3 protein: CASSQDKGYYGYTF; CDR3 DNA: TGTGCCAGCAGCCAAGATAAGGGGTACTATGGCTACACCTTC
clone size: -; V gene: TRBV7-9; J gene: TRBJ1-2; D gene: TRBD1; CDR3 protein: CASSSVDRANYGYTF; CDR3 DNA: TGTGCCAGCAGCTCCGTGGACAGGGCCAACTATGGCTACACCTTC
clone size: once; V gene: TRBV3-1/TRBV3-2; J gene: TRBJ2-3; D gene: TRBD2; CDR3 protein: CASSQDRDVAGVRDTQYF; CDR3 DNA: TGTGCCAGCAGCCAAGATAGGGACGTAGCGGGGGTCCGCGATACGCAGTATTTT
clone size: few; V gene: TRBV24-1; J gene: TRBJ1-1; D gene: -; CDR3 protein: CATSDLSIKTDTEAFF; CDR3 DNA: TGTGCCACCAGTGATCTTTCAATTAAAACGGACACTGAAGCTTTCTTT
clone size: -; V gene: TRBV2; J gene: TRBJ1-5; D gene: -; CDR3 protein: CASRIGREGNQPQHF; CDR3 DNA: TGTGCCAGCCGAATTGGGAGGGAAGGCAATCAGCCCCAGCATTTT
clone size: -; V gene: TRBV18; J gene: TRBJ2-5; D gene: TRBD2; CDR3 protein: CASSRGLAGQETQYF; CDR3 DNA: TGTGCCAGCTCACGGGGACTAGCGGGACAAGAGACCCAGTACTTC
clone size: -; V gene: TRBV5-5; J gene: TRBJ2-1; D gene: -; CDR3 protein: CASSLGYGRVENEQFF; CDR3 DNA: TGTGCCAGCAGCTTAGGGTACGGCAGGGTAGAGAATGAGCAGTTCTTC
clone size: -; V gene: TRBV6-5; J gene: TRBJ1-4; D gene: -; CDR3 protein: CASSRTGQANEKLFF; CDR3 DNA: TGTGCCAGCAGCCGCACAGGGCAAGCTAATGAAAAACTGTTTTTT
clone size: -; V gene: TRBV5-4; J gene: TRBJ2-7; D gene: -; CDR3 protein: CASSFHGQVPYEQYF; CDR3 DNA: TGTGCCAGCAGCTTTCATGGGCAGGTTCCCTACGAGCAGTACTTC
clone size: -; V gene: TRBV4-3; J gene: TRBJ2-1; D gene: TRBD2; CDR3 protein: CASSQDPAGAYNEQFF; CDR3 DNA: TGCGCCAGCAGCCAAGATCCCGCGGGGGCCTACAATGAGCAGTTCTTC
clone size: -; V gene: TRBV3-1/TRBV3-2; J gene: TRBJ1-4; D gene: TRBD1; CDR3 protein: CASSPTRTGPSLFF; CDR3 DNA: TGTGCCAGCAGCCCAACCCGGACAGGGCCTTCTCTGTTTTTT
clone size: -; V gene: TRBV6-5; J gene: TRBJ1-5; D gene: -; CDR3 protein: CASREGRNQPQHF; CDR3 DNA: TGTGCCAGCAGGGAGGGGCGGAATCAGCCCCAGCATTTT
clone size: -; V gene: TRBV7-2; J gene: TRBJ2-7; D gene: -; CDR3 protein: CASSLVGRAASYEQYF; CDR3 DNA: TGTGCCAGCAGCTTAGTAGGCAGGGCCGCCTCCTACGAGCAGTACTTC
clone size: once; V gene: TRBV7-6; J gene: TRBJ2-2; D gene: -; CDR3 protein: CASSLVLGVQSTGELFF; CDR3 DNA: TGTGCCAGCAGCTTAGTTTTAGGGGTCCAGTCCACCGGGGAGCTGTTTTTT
clone size: -; V gene: TRBV20-1; J gene: TRBJ1-1; D gene: -; CDR3 protein: CSADGGDGSFF; CDR3 DNA: TGCAGTGCTGACGGGGGGGATGGCTCTTTCTTT
clone size: -; V gene: TRBV6-5; J gene: TRBJ1-5; D gene: -; CDR3 protein: CASTLTFIGNQPQHF; CDR3 DNA: TGTGCCAGCACTCTGACATTCATCGGCAATCAGCCCCAGCATTTT
clone size: -; V gene: TRBV4-3; J gene: TRBJ2-2; D gene: -; CDR3 protein: CASSQDHWDIMNTGELFF; CDR3 DNA: TGCGCCAGCAGCCAAGATCATTGGGACATCATGAACACCGGGGAGCTGTTTTTT
clone size: -; V gene: TRBV7-6; J gene: TRBJ1-1; D gene: TRBD1; CDR3 protein: CASRLGQGGSTEAFF; CDR3 DNA: TGTGCCAGCAGACTTGGACAGGGAGGTAGCACTGAAGCTTTCTTT
clone size: -; V gene: TRBV6-5; J gene: TRBJ2-5; D gene: -; CDR3 protein: CASSYSLGGDQETQYF; CDR3 DNA: TGTGCCAGCAGTTACTCGTTGGGCGGGGACCAAGAGACCCAGTACTTC
clone size: -; V gene: TRBV19; J gene: TRBJ1-5; D gene: -; CDR3 protein: CASSPRDSYQPQHF; CDR3 DNA: TGTGCCAGTAGTCCCCGAGACAGTTATCAGCCCCAGCATTTT
clone size: -; V gene: TRBV3-1/TRBV3-2; J gene: TRBJ1-5; D gene: TRBD1; CDR3 protein: CASSQVGGHQPQHF; CDR3 DNA: TGTGCCAGCAGCCAAGTAGGGGGCCATCAGCCCCAGCATTTT
clone size: -; V gene: TRBV27; J gene: TRBJ2-1; D gene: TRBD2; CDR3 protein: CASTGVAGGGDEQFF; CDR3 DNA: TGTGCCAGCACCGGGGTAGCGGGGGGTGGGGATGAGCAGTTCTTC
clone size: -; V gene: TRBV6-5; J gene: TRBJ1-1; D gene: -; CDR3 protein: CASSRYKNTEAFF; CDR3 DNA: TGTGCCAGCAGCCGCTATAAAAACACTGAAGCTTTCTTT